A single sample gave rise to the 30 T cell receptor beta chains below, sequenced in a study of cytotoxic CD8 clonotypes in ibrutinib-treated CLL. Repertoires were generated with immunoSEQ multiplex PCR, while TCRdb's copy carries only in-frame clones and drops some. The sample consists of around 50,000 clones, around 55% of them appearing once. The sample in question was PBMCs, obtained after 24 months of ibrutinib treatment. The receptors come from a human donor with chronic lymphocytic leukemia.

This clone was picked up one time. This rearrangement joins TRBV29-1 to TRBJ2-7, with D unresolved. The CDR3 is made up of 13 amino acids. Germline loops: CDR1 SQVTM, CDR2 ANQGSEA. Trimming pared 4 bases from V and 7 bases from J, leaving 17 bases between. The CDR3 loop reads CSVVVFGSGEQYF. Written as DNA, the CDR3 is TGCAGCGTTGTGGTCTTCGGGTCCGGTGAGCAGTACTTC.

This clone was recorded at least ten times. The V gene is TRBV27, the J gene TRBJ2-7; 9 bases align to TRBD2. The trim removed 4 bases at V and 2 bases at J, leaving 3 bases unmatched. Germline V gives CDR1 MNHEY, CDR2 SMNVEV (reference sequence). The CDR3 is made up of 14 amino acids. CDR3 region: CASSWTSATYEQYF. The CDR3, as DNA: TGTGCCAGCAGTTGGACTAGCGCTACCTACGAGCAGTACTTC.

This clone has a handful of counts. The chain couples TRBV2 to TRBJ2-7, with D perhaps TRBD2 (6 bases). Germline V lookup: CDR1 SNHLY, CDR2 FYNNEI. The CDR3 totals 14 residues. V lost 4 bases and J lost 5, with 15 bases in between. CDR3 DNA sequence: TGTGCCAGCAGTGTCTGGGGAGGTGGGGACGAGCAGTACGTC. As protein: CASSVWGGGDEQYV.

This clone was found many times. This chain uses TRBV5-1 with TRBJ2-7; possible D gene TRBD2, 5 bases. Trimming left V 2 bases short and J 2 bases short, with 8 bases between. Per germline, CDR1 SGHRS and CDR2 YFSETQ. This CDR3 contains 13 residues. CDR3 amino acids: CASSFDGTYEQYF. The DNA of the CDR3 is TGCGCCAGCAGCTTTGACGGGACCTACGAGCAGTACTTC.

This CDR3 reads CASSLGGPDTEAFF. As DNA, the CDR3 is TGTGCCAGCAGCTTAGGGGGACCGGACACTGAAGCTTTCTTT. This chain uses TRBV11-3 with TRBJ1-1; tentatively, D is TRBD1 (5 bases). The CDR3 covers 14 residues. The germline V gene has CDR1 SGHNT and CDR2 YENEEA. V was cut by 1 base and J by 3 bases, with 9 bases left in between.

The chain employs TRBV6-1 and TRBJ1-4; no clear D. Germline assignment: CDR1 MNHNS and CDR2 SASEGT. This CDR3 is 15 amino acids long. The V end lost 2 bases, the J end lost 6 bases, and 13 bases lay between the germline ends. CDR3 region: CASSEIVGRHEKLFF. The CDR3 nucleotides are TGTGCCAGCAGTGAAATCGTTGGGCGCCATGAAAAACTGTTTTTT.

The chain is built from TRBV6-1 and TRBJ2-7; D remains ambiguous. V lost 5 bases and J 6 bases, leaving 20 bases between the germline ends. Per the germline V gene, CDR1 is MNHNS and CDR2 is SASEGT. The CDR3 covers 15 residues. The CDR3 sequence is CASSLREQGIFEQYF. CDR3 DNA sequence: TGTGCCAGCAGTCTGCGCGAGCAAGGGATTTTCGAGCAGTACTTC.

This clone has a single count. The chain joins TRBV6-5 to TRBJ2-5, with D tentatively TRBD2 (5 bases). Trimming stripped 2 bases from V and 5 bases from J, with 18 bases between. The germline V gene encodes CDR1 MNHEY and CDR2 SVGAGI. There are 16 residues in the CDR3. The CDR3 loop reads CASSYSSGLGRETQYF. The CDR3 DNA follows: TGTGCCAGCAGTTACAGTTCGGGGTTGGGTCGGGAGACCCAGTACTTC.

The chain couples TRBV28 to TRBJ1-2; D may be TRBD1 (6 bases). This CDR3 spans 16 amino acids. V was pared by 5 bases and J by 0 bases, with 16 bases between. Germline V CDR1 and CDR2: MDHEN, SYDVKM. The CDR3 region is CASSPRGPIANYGYTF. The CDR3 DNA reads as TGTGCCAGCAGTCCCCGGGGGCCCATAGCTAACTATGGCTACACCTTC.

This chain connects TRBV4-1 to TRBJ1-4; 11 bases agree with TRBD1. The CDR3 totals 13 residues. Unmatched junction bases numbered 4, after V lost 8 bases and J lost 8 bases. From germline, CDR1 is MGHRA and CDR2 YSYEKL. The CDR3 coding sequence is TGCGCCAGCGGGACAGGGGGTAGGGAAAAACTGTTTTTT. This sequence encodes CASGTGGREKLFF.

This clone was detected once. The chain carries TRBV28 and TRBJ1-2; D not resolved. Germline V gene sequence: CDR1 MDHEN, CDR2 SYDVKM. Deletions cut 5 bases from V and 4 bases from J, with 17 bases between. The CDR3 totals 15 residues. The CDR3 DNA sequence: TGTGCCAGCAGTAAGATCCAAAGGGCGGGCTATGGCTACACCTTC. Its translation: CASSKIQRAGYGYTF.

This clone was observed a handful of times. The DNA of the CDR3 is TGTGCCAGCAGCCCAAGAGGGGGGCAAGACAACACTGAAGCTTTCTTT. Protein sequence: CASSPRGGQDNTEAFF. The chain is built from TRBV4-2 and TRBJ1-1, with D possibly matching TRBD1 (6 bases). Germline CDR1 and CDR2: LGHNA and YNFKEQ. Trimming shortened V by 4 bases and J by 2 bases, and 17 bases separated the two germline ends. The CDR3 consists of 16 residues.

The gene calls are TRBV13 and TRBJ2-1; 8 positions match TRBD2. The length of the CDR3 is 20 residues. The germline V gene has CDR1 PRHDT and CDR2 FYEKMQ (reference sequence). With 2 bases clipped from V and 0 bases from J, the junction kept 15 bases outside the gene matches. The CDR3 spells CASSLTRLAGGQSSYNEQFF. CDR3 sequence (DNA): TGTGCCAGCAGCTTAACCCGGTTGGCGGGGGGCCAGAGCTCCTACAATGAGCAGTTCTTC.

The chain combines TRBV11-2 with TRBJ2-3, with 7 bases that match TRBD2. This CDR3 has 15 residues. V was clipped by 3 bases and J by 1 base; unmatched bases: 4. Germline CDR1 SGHAT, CDR2 FQNNGV. The CDR3: CASSFPRGGTDTQYF. The DNA of the CDR3 is TGTGCCAGCAGCTTCCCTCGGGGGGGCACAGATACGCAGTATTTT.

The J gene is TRBJ2-1, the V gene TRBV18; D ambiguous. The CDR3 runs 14 residues. V gave up 3 bases and J gave up 0 bases, with 6 bases separating them. The germline V gene encodes CDR1 KGHSH and CDR2 LQKENI. The CDR3: CASSPQSSYNEQFF. In nucleotides, the CDR3 is TGTGCCAGCTCACCCCAAAGCTCCTACAATGAGCAGTTCTTC.

The chain is built from TRBV5-1 and TRBJ1-1; D remains unclear. V lost 0 bases and J 1 base, leaving 7 bases between the germline ends. Germline V CDR1 and CDR2: SGHRS, YFSETQ. The CDR3 runs to 14 residues. CDR3 DNA sequence: TGCGCCAGCAGCTTGGTTCCGGGGAACACTGAAGCTTTCTTT. Residues: CASSLVPGNTEAFF.

The genes are TRBV15 and TRBJ2-3, with D perhaps TRBD1 (5 bases). V shed 9 bases and J shed 1 base, with 17 bases lying between them. This CDR3 region has 15 residues. CDR1 is LNHNV and CDR2 is YYDKDF in the germline V gene (reference sequence). This chain's CDR3 is CATKGVPTGTDTQYF. The CDR3 nucleotides read TGTGCCACGAAGGGCGTGCCGACAGGCACAGATACGCAGTATTTT.

The chain couples TRBV28 to TRBJ1-1; no firm D call. Germline V CDR1 and CDR2: MDHEN, SYDVKM. This CDR3 is built from 13 residues. Trimming cost V 3 bases and J 4 bases, with 9 bases left between them. CDR3 coding DNA: TGTGCCAGCAGTTTTGCCAGGTTCACTGAAGCTTTCTTT. Translating gives CASSFARFTEAFF.

The chain is built from TRBV27 and TRBJ2-1; 10 bases fit TRBD2. Trimming at V came to 7 bases and at J to 4 bases, leaving 4 bases not matched to a gene. This CDR3 comprises 14 residues. Germline lookup yields CDR1 MNHEY and CDR2 SMNVEV (reference sequence). CDR3 protein: CASTLLAGYNEQFF. The DNA of the CDR3 is TGTGCCAGCACCTTACTAGCGGGATACAATGAGCAGTTCTTC.

This chain joins TRBV6-6 and TRBJ2-1; the match to TRBD2 covers 12 bases. V shed 4 bases and J 7 bases; nucleotides not matched to a gene: 8. Germline V CDR1 and CDR2: MNHNY, SVGAGI (reference sequence). The CDR3 loop spans 16 amino acids. In nucleotides, the CDR3 is TGTGCCAGCAGTTGGTCTAGCGGGAGGGCCGGGAATGAGCAGTTCTTC. Protein product: CASSWSSGRAGNEQFF.

J is TRBJ1-6 and V is TRBV7-9, with TRBD1 identical over 8 bases. The CDR3 length is 16 residues. With V trimmed by 3 bases and J by 5 bases, 6 bases remained unmatched. The germline gives CDR1 SEHNR, CDR2 FQNEAQ (reference sequence). CDR3 loop: CASSFQGARNNSPLHF. CDR3 in DNA: TGTGCCAGCAGCTTTCAGGGGGCAAGGAATAATTCACCCCTCCACTTT. Full variable domain (missing parts from reference TRBV7-9 and TRBJ1-6): DTGVSQNPRHKITKRGQNVTFRCDPISEHNRLYWYRQTLGQGPEFLTYFQNEAQLEKSRLLSDRFSAERPKGSFSTLEIQRTEQGDSAMYLCASSFQGARNNSPLHFGNGTRLTVT.

This chain links TRBV19 with TRBJ2-1; a possible D gene is TRBD2 (6 bases). The germline V gene encodes CDR1 LNHDA and CDR2 SQIVND (reference sequence). Deletions cut 5 bases from V and 6 bases from J, with 14 bases between. This CDR3 spans 14 amino acids. The CDR3 protein is CASSVGSGSNEQFF. The CDR3 DNA is TGTGCCAGTAGTGTCGGGAGTGGATCCAATGAGCAGTTCTTC. Together with reference TRBV19 and TRBJ2-1, the CDR3 gives the full variable domain: DGGITQSPKYLFRKEGQNVTLSCEQNLNHDAMYWYRQDPGQGLRLIYYSQIVNDFQKGDIAEGYSVSREKKESFPLTVTSAQKNPTAFYLCASSVGSGSNEQFFGPGTRLTVL.

The rearrangement joins TRBV9 to TRBJ2-3; no firm D call. The CDR3 has 12 amino acids. Between the trimmed V and J ends, which lost 0 bases and 5 bases, there was a span of 4 bases. Germline V CDR1 and CDR2: SGDLS, YYNGEE. This CDR3 is CASSVGLDTQYF. The CDR3 DNA is TGTGCCAGCAGCGTAGGGTTAGATACGCAGTATTTT.

The chain uses TRBV15 and TRBJ1-5; D is ambiguous. The germline CDR1 and CDR2 sequences are LNHNV and YYDKDF (reference sequence). V shed 0 bases and J shed 10 bases, with 7 bases lying between them. This CDR3 spans 12 amino acids. The CDR3 region has the DNA TGTGCCACCAGCAGAGATCTTGTACCCCAGCATTTT. This encodes CATSRDLVPQHF.

The V and J genes are TRBV7-8 and TRBJ2-3; 11 bases are shared with TRBD2. The CDR3 contains 14 residues. V shed 1 base, J shed 6 bases, and the junction held 0 bases outside the gene matches. In germline, CDR1 is SGHVS, CDR2 FQNEAQ. This chain's CDR3 is CASSLGTSGDTQYF. CDR3 nucleotides: TGTGCCAGCAGCTTAGGGACTAGCGGGGATACGCAGTATTTT.

This chain joins TRBV4-2 and TRBJ2-1; the match to TRBD2 covers 12 bases. The CDR3 covers 17 residues. From germline, CDR1 is LGHNA and CDR2 YNFKEQ. After removal of 3 bases from V and 6 bases from J, the junction contained 9 bases not matched to a gene. The CDR3 here is CASSHPTTSGGTNEQFF. The CDR3, as DNA: TGTGCCAGCAGCCACCCGACGACTAGCGGGGGAACCAATGAGCAGTTCTTC.

This clone occurred a few times. V is TRBV6-6 and J is TRBJ2-2; no definite D call. This CDR3 contains 15 residues. Germline-derived CDR1 and CDR2 are MNHNY and SVGAGI (reference sequence). V was clipped by 0 bases and J by 6 bases, with 11 bases between them. CDR3 DNA sequence: TGTGCCAGCAGTTACTCCCTGGGGTCGGCCGGGGAGCTGTTTTTT. Encoded protein: CASSYSLGSAGELFF.

This chain joins TRBV6-5 and TRBJ1-1; D ambiguous. This CDR3 has 13 amino acids. Trimming removed 5 bases at V and 5 bases at J, with 12 bases between. CDR1 is MNHEY, CDR2 SVGAGI, per germline. CDR3 residues: CASSESSRTEAFF. CDR3 DNA: TGTGCCAGCAGTGAATCTTCGAGGACTGAAGCTTTCTTT.

This clone was seen ten or more times. This sequence joins TRBV7-6 and TRBJ2-5; TRBD2 matches 10 bases. J gave up 1 base and V 5 bases, and 4 bases lay outside the gene matches. This CDR3 spans 15 amino acids. CDR1 is SGHVS, CDR2 FNYEAQ, per germline. CDR3 in DNA: TGTGCCAGCAGCCATACTAGCGGGGCCCAAGAGACCCAGTACTTC. Translation: CASSHTSGAQETQYF.

The rearrangement links TRBV5-4 to TRBJ1-1, with D perhaps matching TRBD1 (5 bases). The V gene's germline CDR1 is SGHNT and CDR2 YYREEE (reference sequence). CDR3 length: 14 amino acids. Deletions cut 4 bases from V and 1 base from J, with 11 bases between. The CDR3 loop is CASSLGTANTEAFF. The CDR3 bases are TGTGCCAGCAGCCTTGGGACGGCGAACACTGAAGCTTTCTTT.